Below, 17 T cell receptor beta chains from the same sample are listed, as sequenced in a study of CD8 T cells in ankylosing spondylitis. General observations from the study: A TCR beta motif of roughly eight highly homologous variants appeared characteristic of ankylosing spondylitis blood.

TCRdb redid the calling of the 5' RACE reads with MiXCR, one entry per CDR3 protein. The table records 500,000 or so distinct CDR3 sequences, about 5% of them present only once. No antigen has been assigned to these receptors. Sequencing was done on a sample of blood, either unsorted or a sorted T cell fraction (not recorded which). The origin of the receptors is a male donor with ankylosing spondylitis.

This clonotype showed up many times. The chain combines TRBV28 with TRBJ1-3, with TRBD1 as a possible D gene (5 bases). In germline, CDR1 is MDHEN, CDR2 SYDVKM. This CDR3 is built from 14 residues. V was cut by 5 bases and J by 3 bases, with 11 bases left in between. The CDR3: CASSRRDRGNTIYF. CDR3 bases: TGTGCCAGCAGTCGCAGGGACCGTGGAAACACCATATATTTT.

There are many counts of this clonotype. The chain uses TRBV10-3 and TRBJ1-6; possible D gene TRBD1, 6 bases. Germline CDR1 reads ENHRY; CDR2 reads SYGVKD. The V gene lost 2 bases and the J gene lost 9 bases, with 14 bases spanning the gap. This CDR3 region has 15 residues. As DNA, the CDR3 is TGTGCCATCAGTGAGGCGGGGACATCTTTTTCACCCCTCCACTTT. It yields the protein CAISEAGTSFSPLHF.

This clonotype was detected a few times. V and J are TRBV5-1 and TRBJ2-5; D could derive from TRBD1 or TRBD2 (5 bases each). Trimming shortened V by 4 bases and J by 5 bases, and 15 bases separated the two germline ends. CDR3 length: 14 amino acids. The germline V gene encodes CDR1 SGHRS and CDR2 YFSETQ. CDR3 sequence (DNA): TGCGCCAGCAGCCCGACACCCGGGACGGAGACCCAGTACTTC. Its translation is CASSPTPGTETQYF.

This clonotype was recorded at least ten times. The chain uses TRBV10-3 and TRBJ2-2; D assignment may be TRBD1 or TRBD2 (5 bases each). The V end was cut by 5 bases, the J end by 6 bases, with 13 bases between. Germline assignment: CDR1 ENHRY and CDR2 SYGVKD. The CDR3 is 14 amino acids. CDR3 sequence: CAISPARGSGELFF. In DNA, the CDR3 is TGTGCCATCAGTCCAGCGAGGGGATCCGGGGAGCTGTTTTTT.

This clonotype was counted at least ten times. The genes are TRBV5-6 and TRBJ2-5; tentatively, D is TRBD2 (5 bases). V was shortened by 0 bases and J by 3 bases, with 6 bases between the two germline ends. The CDR3 runs to 13 residues. CDR1 is SGHDT and CDR2 is YYEEEE in the germline V gene. The CDR3 nucleotides read TGTGCCAGCAGCTTGGGAGGGAAAGAGACCCAGTACTTC. Translation: CASSLGGKETQYF.

This clonotype came up a few times. At one of its ends the junction is not consistent with the germline gene, which may arise from a read error. The CDR3 loop reads CASTTGANAGELFF. CDR3 nucleotides: TGTGCCAGCACGACGGGGGCGAACGCCGGGGAGCTGTTTTTT. The chain recombines TRBV11-2 with TRBJ2-2; D assignment may be TRBD1 or TRBD2 (6 bases each). CDR1 is SGHAT and CDR2 is FQNNGV in the germline V gene. The CDR3 covers 14 residues.

A few counts support this clonotype. The rearrangement links TRBV20-1 to TRBJ2-7; 10 nucleotides agree with TRBD2. The CDR3 is 14 amino acids. Germline CDR1 and CDR2: DFQATT and SNEGSKA (reference sequence). V lost 5 bases and J lost 2; bases outside the gene matches: 6. The CDR3 here is CSAASGTSAYEQYF. The CDR3 DNA follows: TGCAGTGCTGCCTCCGGGACTAGCGCCTACGAGCAGTACTTC.

This clonotype was seen repeatedly, ten times or more. The rearrangement links TRBV6-2 or TRBV6-3 to TRBJ2-7; D remains unclear. Germline values: CDR1 MNHEY, CDR2 SVGEGT. Trimming stripped 4 bases from V and 6 bases from J, with 10 bases between. The CDR3 is 12 amino acids. The CDR3 is CASSSTGSEQYF. The CDR3 coding sequence is TGTGCCAGCAGTTCAACCGGCAGCGAGCAGTACTTC.

In its sample, this clonotype was seen many times. This chain links TRBV28 with TRBJ2-3, with D possibly matching TRBD1 (5 bases). Trimming cost V 6 bases and J 4 bases, with 8 bases left between them. Germline CDR1 and CDR2: MDHEN and SYDVKM. The CDR3 covers 12 residues. The CDR3 spells CASRGVPDTQYF. DNA for the CDR3: TGTGCCAGCAGAGGGGTCCCAGATACGCAGTATTTT.

This clonotype showed up many times. The V and J genes are TRBV20-1 and TRBJ1-6; perhaps TRBD1 as D (5 bases). Trimming pared 3 bases from V and 7 bases from J, leaving 13 bases between. Germline loops: CDR1 DFQATT, CDR2 SNEGSKA (reference sequence). This CDR3 spans 14 amino acids. CDR3 nucleotide sequence: TGCAGTGCTAGGACGACAGTGGAGAATTCACCCCTCCACTTT. Its translation is CSARTTVENSPLHF.

This clonotype appeared many times. An end of the junction differs from the germline gene, which may be a read error. The chain carries TRBV10-3 and TRBJ2-1, with D perhaps matching TRBD2 (5 bases). Looked up from germline, CDR1 is ENHRY and CDR2 is SYGVKD. The CDR3 contains 16 residues. CDR3 residues: CAINEGSWYIDNEQFF. The CDR3 nucleotides are TGTGCCATCAATGAGGGCAGTTGGTACATAGACAATGAGCAGTTCTTC.

The V and J genes are TRBV4-3 and TRBJ2-3; 11 bases map to TRBD1. V lost 3 bases, J lost 2 bases, and 13 bases stayed unmatched. Germline CDR1 LGHNA, CDR2 YSLEER. The CDR3 loop spans 19 amino acids. CDR3 protein: CASSQEPGTGGDLTDTQYF. CDR3 in DNA: TGCGCCAGCAGCCAGGAACCCGGGACAGGGGGAGACCTCACAGATACGCAGTATTTT.

This clonotype was seen many times. The J gene is TRBJ2-7, the V gene TRBV27; TRBD1 might be the D (6 bases). With 6 bases removed from V and 4 bases from J, the gap between germline ends came to 10 bases. The CDR3 loop spans 12 amino acids. From germline, CDR1 is MNHEY and CDR2 SMNVEV (reference sequence). The CDR3 DNA reads as TGTGCCAGCAGCCGTACAGGGTACGAGCAGTACTTC. Encoded protein: CASSRTGYEQYF.

This clonotype showed up many times. This chain joins TRBV5-1 and TRBJ2-2; 10 bases map to TRBD2. Germline V gives CDR1 SGHRS, CDR2 YFSETQ. Trimming removed 6 bases from V and 5 bases from J; junction bases left unmatched: 10. This CDR3 has 16 residues. CDR3 nucleotides: TGCGCCAGCACTGCGCAAGCGGGAGGGCGAACCGGGGAGCTGTTTTTT. This encodes CASTAQAGGRTGELFF.

The sample holds a few counts of this clonotype. The J gene is TRBJ2-1, the V gene TRBV7-6; 8 bases are shared with TRBD2. There are 14 residues in the CDR3. Germline V gives CDR1 SGHVS, CDR2 FNYEAQ. Trimming took 1 base from V and 8 from J; bases not matched to a gene: 4. The CDR3 region has the DNA TGTGCCAGCAGCTTAGTTCGGGGGGGGCATGAGCAGTTCTTC. It yields the protein CASSLVRGGHEQFF.

The sample holds many counts of this clonotype. This rearrangement joins TRBV6-5 to TRBJ2-3; tentative D call: TRBD2 (6 bases). This CDR3 has 16 residues. Trimming stripped 4 bases from V and 6 bases from J, with 20 bases between. Germline CDR1 and CDR2: MNHEY and SVGAGI. The CDR3 spells CASSFTGTRILDTQYF. The CDR3 DNA follows: TGTGCCAGCAGTTTTACCGGGACTCGCATATTGGATACGCAGTATTTT.

Ten or more counts support this clonotype. V and J are TRBV6-2 or TRBV6-3 and TRBJ2-5, with a possible D match to TRBD2 (5 bases). The germline CDR1 and CDR2 sequences are MNHEY and SVGEGT. The CDR3 extends over 13 amino acids. V was cut by 7 bases and J by 14 bases, with 23 bases left in between. The CDR3 DNA reads TGTGCCAGCACCCGACGAGGGCTAGGGTCGCCTTACTTC. Protein product: CASTRRGLGSPYF.